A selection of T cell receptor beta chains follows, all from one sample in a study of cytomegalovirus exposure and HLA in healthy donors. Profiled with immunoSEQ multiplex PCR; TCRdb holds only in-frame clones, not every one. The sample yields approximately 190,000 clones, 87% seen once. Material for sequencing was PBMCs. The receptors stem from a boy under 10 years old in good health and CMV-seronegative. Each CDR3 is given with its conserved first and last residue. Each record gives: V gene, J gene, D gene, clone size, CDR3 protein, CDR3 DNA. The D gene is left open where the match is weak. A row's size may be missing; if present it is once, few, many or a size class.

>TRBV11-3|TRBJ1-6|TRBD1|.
CASSSGQNSPLHF
TGTGCCAGCAGCTCGGGACAGAATTCACCCCTCCACTTT
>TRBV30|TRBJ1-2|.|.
CAWTQGRVGYTF
TGTGCCTGGACCCAGGGGAGGGTTGGCTACACCTTC
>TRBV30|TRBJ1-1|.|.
CASIFGSEAFF
TGTGCCTCCATCTTTGGGAGTGAAGCTTTCTTT
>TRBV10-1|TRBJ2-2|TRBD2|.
CANYSRDPSGRKAGELFF
TGCGCCAACTACTCGAGGGACCCTAGCGGGAGAAAGGCCGGGGAGCTGTTTTTT
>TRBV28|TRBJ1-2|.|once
CASSSGWVYGYTF
TGTGCCAGCAGTTCGGGGTGGGTATATGGCTACACCTTC
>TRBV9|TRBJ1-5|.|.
CASSVAGDSPQHF
TGTGCCAGCAGCGTAGCGGGGGATTCGCCCCAGCATTTT
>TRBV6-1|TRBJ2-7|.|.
CASRPDSSYEQYF
TGTGCCAGCAGACCGGACAGCTCCTACGAGCAGTACTTC
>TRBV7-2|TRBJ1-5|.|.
CASSVRTGIGQPQHF
TGTGCCAGCAGCGTAAGAACAGGGATAGGGCAGCCCCAGCATTTT
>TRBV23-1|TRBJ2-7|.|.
CASSRPSRRILQEQYF
TGCGCCAGCAGTCGCCCTTCGAGGCGGATTCTCCAAGAGCAGTACTTC
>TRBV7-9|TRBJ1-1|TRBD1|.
CASSYEVGQGTEAFF
TGTGCCAGCAGCTATGAGGTGGGACAGGGAACTGAAGCTTTCTTT
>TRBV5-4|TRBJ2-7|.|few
CASSHKSGSFYEQYF
TGTGCCAGCAGCCATAAATCGGGGAGCTTCTACGAGCAGTACTTC
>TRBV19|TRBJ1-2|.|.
CASRRKGTLTDGYTF
TGTGCCAGTAGACGAAAGGGGACATTGACTGATGGCTACACCTTC
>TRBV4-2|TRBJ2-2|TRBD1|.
CASSQGPGQPSGELFF
TGTGCCAGCAGCCAAGGCCCGGGACAGCCTTCGGGGGAGCTGTTTTTT
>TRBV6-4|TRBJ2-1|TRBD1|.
CASSDGGQGHNEQFF
TGTGCCAGCAGTGACGGAGGACAGGGCCACAATGAGCAGTTCTTC
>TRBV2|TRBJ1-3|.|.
CACLQGGGNTIYF
TGTGCCTGCTTACAGGGTGGAGGAAACACCATATATTTT
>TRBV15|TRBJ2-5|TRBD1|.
CATSRGTGVSEGTQYF
TGTGCCACCAGCAGGGGGACAGGGGTGAGCGAGGGGACCCAGTACTTC
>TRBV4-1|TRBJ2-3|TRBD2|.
CASSPGLAMTDTQYF
TGCGCCAGCAGCCCGGGACTAGCCATGACAGATACGCAGTATTTT
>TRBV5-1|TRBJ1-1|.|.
CASSNGQQNTEAFF
TGCGCCAGCAGCAATGGACAGCAGAACACTGAAGCTTTCTTT
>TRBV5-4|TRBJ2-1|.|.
CASSFSSAGYNEQFF
TGTGCCAGCAGCTTCTCAAGCGCGGGGTACAATGAGCAGTTCTTC
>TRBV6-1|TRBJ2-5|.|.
CASGLQETQYF
TGTGCCAGTGGACTACAAGAGACCCAGTACTTC
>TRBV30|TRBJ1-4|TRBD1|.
CAWGTGGATNEKLFF
TGTGCCTGGGGCACAGGGGGCGCAACTAATGAAAAACTGTTTTTT
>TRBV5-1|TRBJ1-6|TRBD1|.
CASSAGGRGHDSPLHF
TGCGCCAGCAGCGCCGGCGGCAGGGGGCATGATTCACCCCTCCACTTT
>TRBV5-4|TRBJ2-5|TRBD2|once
CASSLVSAGGRETQYF
TGTGCCAGCAGCTTGGTTTCAGCGGGGGGGCGAGAGACCCAGTACTTC
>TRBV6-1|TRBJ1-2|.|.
CASSAGGGPGYTF
TGTGCCAGCAGCGCGGGGGGGGGTCCTGGCTACACCTTC
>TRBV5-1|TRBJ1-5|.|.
CASSPEGLGGQPQHF
TGCGCCAGCAGTCCGGAGGGCCTAGGAGGTCAGCCCCAGCATTTT
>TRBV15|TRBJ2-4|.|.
CATSRGSKGAKNIQYF
TGTGCCACCAGCAGAGGGTCAAAGGGGGCCAAAAACATTCAGTACTTC
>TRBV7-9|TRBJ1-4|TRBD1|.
CASSSTGADEKLFF
TGTGCCAGCAGCTCGACAGGGGCGGATGAAAAACTATTTTTT
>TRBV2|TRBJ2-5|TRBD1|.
CASRDRGETQYF
TGTGCCAGCAGGGACAGGGGAGAGACCCAGTACTTC
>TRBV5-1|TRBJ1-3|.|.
CASSLVAGSGNTIYF
TGCGCCAGCAGCTTGGTTGCGGGTTCTGGAAACACCATATATTTT
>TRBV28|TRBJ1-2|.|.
CASSLELYGYTF
TGTGCCAGCAGTTTGGAGCTCTATGGCTACACCTTC
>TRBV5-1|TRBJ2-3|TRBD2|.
CASSPGLAPDTQYF
TGCGCCAGCAGCCCAGGACTAGCCCCAGATACGCAGTATTTT
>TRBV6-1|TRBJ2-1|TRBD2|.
CATVPRESWNEQFF
TGTGCCACCGTCCCGCGGGAGTCATGGAATGAGCAGTTCTTC
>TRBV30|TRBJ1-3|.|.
CAWSVLFPGGSGNTIYF
TGTGCCTGGAGTGTATTATTCCCCGGCGGCTCTGGAAACACCATATATTTT
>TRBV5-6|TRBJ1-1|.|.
CASSLGAGLEAFF
TGTGCCAGCAGCTTGGGGGCAGGCCTTGAAGCTTTCTTT
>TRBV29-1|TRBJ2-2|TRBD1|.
CSVGRGHTGELFF
TGCAGCGTTGGCAGGGGGCATACCGGGGAGCTGTTTTTT
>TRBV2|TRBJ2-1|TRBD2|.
CASIKRGGEQFF
TGTGCCAGCATCAAACGGGGGGGTGAGCAGTTCTTC
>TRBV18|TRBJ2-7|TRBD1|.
CASSRLRTGGLYEQYF
TGTGCCAGCTCACGTTTGAGAACAGGGGGACTCTACGAGCAGTACTTC
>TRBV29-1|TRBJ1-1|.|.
CSVEMEAMNTEAFF
TGCAGCGTTGAAATGGAGGCCATGAACACTGAAGCTTTCTTT
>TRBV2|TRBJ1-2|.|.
CASRTGSDGYTF
TGTGCCAGCAGAACGGGGAGTGATGGCTACACCTTC
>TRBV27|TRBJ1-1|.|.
CASRLSAGNTEAFF
TGTGCCAGCAGACTTTCAGCGGGGAACACTGAAGCTTTCTTT
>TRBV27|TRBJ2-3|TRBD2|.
CASSLSPSGVSDTQYF
TGTGCCAGCAGTTTATCCCCTAGCGGGGTGTCAGATACGCAGTATTTT
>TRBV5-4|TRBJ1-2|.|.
CASSFPGQANYGYTF
TGTGCCAGCAGTTTTCCGGGACAAGCTAACTATGGCTACACCTTC
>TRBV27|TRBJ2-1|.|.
CASSFTGEQFF
TGTGCCAGCAGTTTTACGGGGGAGCAGTTCTTC
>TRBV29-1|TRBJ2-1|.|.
CSVEVGLPKAYNEQFF
TGCAGCGTTGAAGTGGGACTCCCCAAGGCTTACAATGAGCAGTTCTTC
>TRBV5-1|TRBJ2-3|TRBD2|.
CASRRLAGGPDTQYF
TGCGCCAGCAGACGATTAGCGGGGGGACCAGATACGCAGTATTTT
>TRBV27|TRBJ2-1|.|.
CASSLFASGDYNEQFF
TGTGCCAGCAGTTTATTTGCAAGCGGAGATTACAATGAGCAGTTCTTC
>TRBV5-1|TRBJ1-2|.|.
CASSPGVYVDTF
TGCGCCAGCAGCCCGGGGGTGTACGTGGACACCTTC
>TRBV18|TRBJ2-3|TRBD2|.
CASSRSGRTDTQYF
TGTGCCAGCTCACGTAGCGGGAGAACAGATACGCAGTATTTT
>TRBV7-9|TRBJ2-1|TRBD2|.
CASSTARTSGRKRQFF
TGTGCCAGCAGCACCGCCCGGACTAGCGGGAGGAAGCGGCAGTTCTTC
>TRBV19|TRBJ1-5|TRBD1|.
CASSRRDRVFHQPQHF
TGTGCCAGTAGTCGTCGGGACAGGGTCTTCCATCAGCCCCAGCATTTT
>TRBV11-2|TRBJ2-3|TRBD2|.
CASSSAGRDTQYF
TGTGCCAGCAGCTCAGCGGGGCGCGATACGCAGTATTTT
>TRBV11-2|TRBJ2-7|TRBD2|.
CASRPVGGGNGEQYF
TGTGCCAGCAGACCCGTAGGCGGGGGGAATGGGGAGCAGTACTTC
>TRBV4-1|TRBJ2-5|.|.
CASSQEGQSETQYF
TGCGCCAGCAGCCAAGAGGGACAATCAGAGACCCAGTACTTC
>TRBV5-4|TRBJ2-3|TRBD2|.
CASSSRQFGGTDTQYF
TGTGCCAGCAGCTCCCGACAGTTCGGGGGGACAGATACGCAGTATTTT
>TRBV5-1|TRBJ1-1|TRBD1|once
CASSLEGSATGRNTEAFF
TGCGCCAGCAGCTTGGAGGGGTCCGCGACAGGGCGGAACACTGAAGCTTTCTTT